The subject of this entry is one T cell receptor (beta chain). Its antigen is not known. V lost 1 base and J 4 bases, leaving 16 bases between the germline ends. CDR1 and CDR2 from the germline V gene are MNHEY and SVGAGI. The CDR3 totals 16 residues. This entry is derived from a study of cytomegalovirus exposure and HLA in healthy donors. Study-wide results and limits: Earlier analysis found most TCR beta V segments productive about 87% or about 30% of the time. Upon later analysis, HLA-associated TCR beta chains proved more clonally expanded than other, equally common chains.

The study ran its PCR with 60 Vbeta and 13 Jbeta primers. TCRdb keeps only in-frame clones here, not all; method: immunoSEQ multiplex PCR. The table lists some 150,000 clones, around 80% of them singletons. The sequence was collected from a man between 18 and 29 years old in good health and CMV-seropositive. The specimen sequenced was PBMCs. This chain joins TRBV6-5 and TRBJ2-5; tentative D call: TRBD2 (7 bases). As DNA, the CDR3 is TGTGCCAGCAGTTACTTTGGGGGCGGGGGATCAGAGACCCAGTACTTC. Its translation: CASSYFGGGGSETQYF.